This T cell receptor (beta chain) was sequenced during a study of tumor-infiltrating lymphocytes in localized non-small cell lung cancer. The germline V gene encodes CDR1 LNHDA and CDR2 SQIVND (reference sequence). The CDR3 has 15 residues. V dropped 0 bases and J dropped 0 bases, with 9 bases sitting between them. Only in-frame clones appear in the TCRdb table, and some are missing; sequencing was by immunoSEQ multiplex PCR. Of approximately 8,000 clones in the sample, 77% were seen once. This chain uses TRBV19 with TRBJ2-7; TRBD2 is a possible D gene (5 bases). The TCR comes from a human donor with non-small cell lung cancer. The specimen sequenced was lung tumor tissue. CDR3 protein: CASSIDVGVSYEQYF. The CDR3 nucleotides read TGTGCCAGTAGTATAGATGTCGGGGTCTCCTACGAGCAGTACTTC.